This T cell receptor beta chain derives from a study of tumor and adjacent non-tumor tissue in lung cancer. Study at large: There were around 11 adenocarcinoma, a couple of squamous cell carcinoma and 1 small cell lung cancer cases.

V trimming: 7 bases; J trimming: 0 bases; junction bases outside the gene matches: 5. Germline V gives CDR1 MNHNY, CDR2 SVGAGI (reference sequence). CDR3 size: 17 residues. RNA was extracted from bulk tissue without any cell sorting. More than 3 cm separated this lung sample from the edge of the tumor. A modified ARM-PCR protocol with three rounds of nested PCR amplified TCRbeta. TCRdb itself ran the multiplex PCR reads through MiXCR, one entry per CDR3 protein. The table has 90,000 to 110,000 distinct CDR3 sequences, roughly two thirds seen once; the top ten hold roughly 19%. This clonotype was found many times.

The receptor was isolated from a man in his sixties with non-small cell lung cancer. The rearrangement uses TRBV6-6 and TRBJ2-6, with TRBD1 matching over 11 bases. The sample was distant non-tumor lung tissue. The CDR3 DNA reads TGTGCCAGCACAGGGACAGGGGGTGGCTCTGGGGCCAACGTCCTGACTTTC. This gives the protein CASTGTGGGSGANVLTF.